This TCR beta chain came from a study of T-cell memory formation after mild COVID-19. On the study more broadly: TCR clusters were mostly donor specific. Study-wide results and limits: Among contracting clones, CD4+ were mainly CM/EM and CD8+ enriched in EMRA. Second-wave clones reaching peak frequency on day 37 lacked confirmed SARS-CoV-2 specificity.

The 5'RACE method, run with constant-segment primers, produced TCR alpha and TCR beta cDNA libraries (carrying sample barcodes and UMIs). TCRdb passed the 5' RACE reads through MiXCR, listing each CDR3 protein once. The profile shows about 84,000 distinct CDR3 sequences, about 15% of them singletons. This clonotype was seen a handful of times. Its antigen is as yet unknown. CDR3 length equals 19 residues. The ends lost 4 bases at V and 6 bases at J; junction bases unmatched: 16. The germline gives CDR1 SGHRS, CDR2 YFSETQ. What was sequenced was PBMCs or a T cell subset sorted from them (not recorded which). The gene calls are TRBV5-1 and TRBJ2-1; 13 bases line up with TRBD2. This sequence originates from an adult woman who had mild COVID-19 (a few samples of this study predate the infection). Cell type and time point are not known. CDR3 protein: CASSAKGQGGTSGINEQFF. The CDR3 bases are TGCGCCAGCAGCGCCAAGGGACAGGGCGGGACTAGCGGGATCAATGAGCAGTTCTTC. The full variable domain, with the rest looked up from reference TRBV5-1 and TRBJ2-1, is KAGVTQTPRYLIKTRGQQVTLSCSPISGHRSVSWYQQTPGQGLQFLFEYFSETQRNKGNFPGRFSGRQFSNSRSEMNVSTLELGDSALYLCASSAKGQGGTSGINEQFFGPGTRLTVL.